This is a list of T cell receptor beta chains from one sample in a study of beta chain features in type 1 diabetes. Sequenced by immunoSEQ multiplex PCR; TCRdb stores in-frame clones only, minus some. The sample contains hundreds of thousands of clones, 55% to 70% of which appear only once. Sequences were obtained from naive CD4+ T cells from blood. These receptors all stem from a man between 25 and 39 years old in good health. CDR3s leave out the opening cysteine and the closing phenylalanine or tryptophan.

j_call	v_call	cdr3_aa
TRBJ1-1	TRBV29-1	SVVGTGGAGTEAF
TRBJ1-2	TRBV6-5	ASSYSDRVEGYT
TRBJ2-1	TRBV14	AIPPGGHQQF
TRBJ2-5	TRBV7-2	ASSPPGVETQY
TRBJ2-3	TRBV30	AWSSSGGTQY
TRBJ2-5	TRBV25-1	ASSEGERGTQY
TRBJ1-2	TRBV30	AWRRPADGYT
TRBJ2-5	TRBV30	AWNPTIRETQY
TRBJ1-5	TRBV6-1	ASSDRTGGYQPQH
TRBJ2-6	TRBV9	ASSVGHSGANVLT
TRBJ2-1	TRBV18	ASSLRDGNEQF
TRBJ1-6	TRBV7-9	ASSPNSPLH
TRBJ1-1	TRBV15	ATSRATANTEAF
TRBJ2-5	TRBV7-2	ASSPTASGTSSQETQY
TRBJ2-3	TRBV7-2	ASSSQAVSTDTQY
TRBJ2-2	TRBV7-2	ASSSLTSGRAGELF
TRBJ2-1	TRBV4-3	ASSHVAGEEQF
TRBJ2-3	TRBV10-3	AISEMARADTQY
TRBJ1-1	TRBV29-1	SVEDLGMNTEAF
TRBJ1-1	TRBV9	ASSASPNTEAF
TRBJ2-3	TRBV25-1	ASSGQGGGTDTQY
TRBJ2-5	TRBV15	ATSRGAGEQETQY
TRBJ2-7	TRBV13	ASSLVGQGSEQY
TRBJ2-1	TRBV15	ATSRTSGRIDEQF
TRBJ2-7	TRBV30	AWSKARTGKIYEQY
TRBJ2-3	TRBV11-2	ASSLVAFTDTQY
TRBJ2-3	TRBV6-1	ASSEGGDRTDTQY
TRBJ2-3	TRBV29-1	SVGRLLVDTQY
TRBJ2-4	TRBV28	ASSLRQNIQY
TRBJ2-3	TRBV28	ASTESTDTQY
TRBJ2-5	TRBV20-1	SASLEETQY
TRBJ2-7	TRBV5-4	ASSPQQGVNYEQY
TRBJ2-2	TRBV19	ASSPGWATGELF
TRBJ2-3	TRBV29-1	SVESTSGKGDTQY
TRBJ1-5	TRBV18	ASSPADSNQPQH
TRBJ2-3	TRBV29-1	SAHRGINTDTQY
TRBJ2-4	TRBV11-2	ASSPSGNIQY
TRBJ2-7	TRBV11-2	ASSFEGGTYEQY
TRBJ2-5	TRBV29-1	SVEKRTSGEETQY
TRBJ2-5	TRBV20-1	SARDVEAQY
TRBJ2-2	TRBV25-1	ASSRLANSGELF
TRBJ2-7	TRBV29-1	SVENPSGGPYEQY
TRBJ2-3	TRBV30	AWSSRRLATDTQY
TRBJ2-1	TRBV30	AWSVRAGGGSEQF
TRBJ2-3	TRBV30	AWISGTYSTDTQY
TRBJ2-7	TRBV27	ASSLLAGGSYEQY
TRBJ2-5	TRBV20-1	DFSEKETQY
TRBJ2-7	TRBV7-2	ASSLVPLEQY